This passage covers 16 T cell receptor beta chains from one sample sequenced in a study of cytomegalovirus exposure and HLA in healthy donors. The assay was immunoSEQ multiplex PCR, and TCRdb's table has in-frame clones only and misses some. The profile shows around 60,000 clones, 90% to 97% of them singletons. Sequencing was done on a sample of PBMCs. These receptor sequences come from a woman younger than 35 in good health and CMV-seronegative.

The rearrangement joins TRBV18 to TRBJ2-2; D gene unclear. CDR3 length: 15 residues. The germline CDR1 and CDR2 sequences are KGHSH and LQKENI. V lost 5 bases and J 2 bases, leaving 12 bases between the germline ends. CDR3 DNA: TGTGCCAGCTCAGCGCCGAACCTAAACACCGGGGAGCTGTTTTTT. Amino acids: CASSAPNLNTGELFF.

The genes are TRBV10-3 and TRBJ1-3; D is uncertain. The CDR3 loop spans 14 amino acids. Germline V gene lookup returns CDR1 ENHRY and CDR2 SYGVKD. V lost 8 bases and J lost 0, with 11 bases in between. For the CDR3, the DNA is TGTGCCATCCGGAGCGGGGTCTCTGGAAACACCATATATTTT. It yields the protein CAIRSGVSGNTIYF.

The J gene is TRBJ2-5, the V gene TRBV6-5; TRBD2 agrees at 8 bases. The CDR3 runs 15 residues. CDR1 MNHEY and CDR2 SVGAGI come from the germline V gene. With 6 bases clipped from V and 5 bases from J, the junction kept 11 bases outside the gene matches. CDR3 in amino acids: CASRRLSGGRETQYF. The CDR3 bases are TGTGCCAGCAGACGCCTTTCGGGGGGGCGGGAGACCCAGTACTTC.

The chain recombines TRBV5-1 with TRBJ1-3, with 8 nucleotides matching TRBD1. The CDR3 extends over 16 amino acids. V trimming: 2 bases; J trimming: 0 bases; junction bases outside the gene matches: 4. Germline lookup yields CDR1 SGHRS and CDR2 YFSETQ. The CDR3 DNA reads TGCGCCAGCAGCTTTCAGGGGGCTCCCTCTGGAAACACCATATATTTT. It codes for CASSFQGAPSGNTIYF. Using reference TRBV5-1 and TRBJ1-3 for the parts outside the CDR3, the full variable domain is KAGVTQTPRYLIKTRGQQVTLSCSPISGHRSVSWYQQTPGQGLQFLFEYFSETQRNKGNFPGRFSGRQFSNSRSEMNVSTLELGDSALYLCASSFQGAPSGNTIYFGEGSWLTVV.

The rearrangement joins TRBV4-3 to TRBJ1-3, with D perhaps TRBD1 (5 bases). This CDR3 spans 18 amino acids. V was cut by 4 bases and J by 0 bases, with 19 bases left in between. In germline, CDR1 is LGHNA, CDR2 YSLEER. In DNA, the CDR3 is TGCGCCAGCAGCCCGAGCCTGGGGCGATCCAGCTCTGGAAACACCATATATTTT. Protein sequence: CASSPSLGRSSSGNTIYF.

V and J are TRBV7-9 and TRBJ2-5; D gene ambiguous. Germline CDR1 reads SEHNR; CDR2 reads FQNEAQ (reference sequence). The CDR3 covers 11 residues. Trimming left V 1 base short and J 13 bases short, with 10 bases between. The CDR3 DNA reads TGTGCCAGCAGCTTAGATTCGGTACGGTACTTC. This sequence encodes CASSLDSVRYF.

This chain uses TRBV7-9 with TRBJ2-5, with a possible D match to TRBD1 (5 bases). V was shortened by 4 bases and J by 2 bases, with 8 bases between the two germline ends. The germline V gene has CDR1 SEHNR and CDR2 FQNEAQ (reference sequence). This CDR3 has 13 amino acids. The CDR3 DNA reads TGTGCCAGCAGCTCGCAGGGACAAGAGACCCAGTACTTC. This sequence encodes CASSSQGQETQYF.

In DNA form, the CDR3 reads TGTGCCAGCAGTTTATATCGCGGGGGTGCCTACAATGAGCAGTTCTTC. This codes for CASSLYRGGAYNEQFF. The genes are TRBV27 and TRBJ2-1; 7 nucleotides agree with TRBD2. V gave up 1 base and J gave up 2 bases; unmatched junction bases: 5. The V gene's germline CDR1 is MNHEY and CDR2 SMNVEV (reference sequence). The CDR3 length is 16 residues.

Comments on this clone: The missing conserved phenylalanine or tryptophan at the end of this CDR3 makes a read error likely. Because the CDR3's place on the DNA is in doubt, the DNA is left out and the CDR3 is given as listed by TCRdb. V and J are TRBV6-1 and TRBJ1-5. Germline CDR1 reads MNHNS; CDR2 reads SASEGT. The CDR3 adds up to 13 amino acids, both ends counted. CDR3 loop: CASSADGNGPTLG.

On this clone: This specimen includes other DNA sequences encoding the same CDR3. The J gene is TRBJ2-2, the V gene TRBV7-9; TRBD2 matches 7 bases. The CDR3 is 15 amino acids. The germline V gene encodes CDR1 SEHNR and CDR2 FQNEAQ (reference sequence). Trimming took 5 bases from V and 2 from J; bases not matched to a gene: 5. DNA of the CDR3: TGTGCCAGCAGCCCGCGCGGGGGAAACACCGGGGAGCTGTTTTTT. Protein: CASSPRGGNTGELFF. Complete variable domain (other parts from reference TRBV7-9 and TRBJ2-2): DTGVSQNPRHKITKRGQNVTFRCDPISEHNRLYWYRQTLGQGPEFLTYFQNEAQLEKSRLLSDRFSAERPKGSFSTLEIQRTEQGDSAMYLCASSPRGGNTGELFFGEGSRLTVL.

The chain has TRBV5-1 and TRBJ2-5, with 13 positions matching TRBD2. CDR1 SGHRS and CDR2 YFSETQ come from the germline V gene. The CDR3 runs 16 residues. V shed 5 bases and J 5 bases; nucleotides not matched to a gene: 9. CDR3 residues: CASSRTSGGLGETQYF. CDR3 bases: TGCGCCAGCAGTCGGACTAGCGGGGGTTTGGGGGAGACCCAGTACTTC.

The chain combines TRBV19 with TRBJ2-1; 13 bases are shared with TRBD2. This CDR3 has 19 amino acids. Germline V CDR1 and CDR2: LNHDA, SQIVND (reference sequence). V lost 3 bases, J lost 5 bases, and 13 bases stayed unmatched. The CDR3 region has the DNA TGTGCCAGTAGTATCTGGACTAGCGGGAGCACCGAAAGGGACAATGAGCAGTTCTTC. This gives the protein CASSIWTSGSTERDNEQFF.

This rearrangement joins TRBV4-3 to TRBJ1-2, with D unresolved. Germline V CDR1 and CDR2: LGHNA, YSLEER. V lost 1 base to trimming and J lost 13 bases, with 19 bases between them. The CDR3 extends over 14 amino acids. The CDR3 is CASSQGYIGNWRTF. The CDR3 bases are TGCGCCAGCAGCCAAGGTTATATCGGGAATTGGCGCACCTTC.

For the CDR3, the DNA is TGTGCCAGCAGTTTATCCTCAGCCGCGGGGGGTGGTGAGCAGTTCTTC. Its translation is CASSLSSAAGGGEQFF. The V and J genes are TRBV27 and TRBJ2-1, with 8 bases that match TRBD2. Looked up from germline, CDR1 is MNHEY and CDR2 is SMNVEV (reference sequence). The trim removed 0 bases at V and 9 bases at J, leaving 10 bases unmatched. This CDR3 region has 16 residues.

The CDR3: CASSQDWRQNEAFF. The CDR3 region has the DNA TGCGCCAGCAGCCAAGATTGGCGGCAGAATGAAGCTTTCTTT. The chain has TRBV4-3 and TRBJ1-1; D not resolved. CDR1 LGHNA and CDR2 YSLEER come from the germline V gene. This CDR3 region has 14 residues. Deletions cut 0 bases from V and 7 bases from J, with 12 bases between.

The J gene is TRBJ2-2, the V gene TRBV28; TRBD1 matches 7 bases. The CDR3 has 14 amino acids. The germline V gene has CDR1 MDHEN and CDR2 SYDVKM. The junction had 7 bases not matched to a gene; V was cut back by 6 bases and J by 6 bases. The CDR3 reads CASSPGQDPGELFF. The CDR3 DNA sequence: TGTGCCAGCAGCCCCGGACAGGATCCCGGGGAGCTGTTTTTT.